This note documents a single T cell receptor beta chain sequence. The data are from a study of OX40 agonist ivuxolimab in advanced cancers. Study in general: Two cutaneous melanoma patients and one hepatocellular carcinoma patient, three in all, had partial responses.

Germline V CDR1 and CDR2: PRHDT, FYEKMQ (reference sequence). V lost 0 bases and J lost 7; bases outside the gene matches: 12. The CDR3 is 17 amino acids. Autoimmune disease history or systemic immunosuppression disqualified patients. The protocol was immunoSEQ multiplex PCR, while the TCRdb copy is restricted to in-frame clones and leaves out a portion. The sample holds approximately 48,000 clones, over 65% seen once. J is TRBJ2-7 and V is TRBV13; 10 bases agree with TRBD1. This material consisted of CD4+ or CD8+ T cells sorted from blood, taken in a trial of the OX40 agonist ivuxolimab. The clonotype was recovered from an adult with an advanced solid tumor such as melanoma, head and neck, liver or kidney cancer. The CDR3 coding sequence is TGTGCCAGCAGCTTAGGCCTAAAGTGGGACAGGGGAGGAGAGCAGTACTTC. Translating gives CASSLGLKWDRGGEQYF.